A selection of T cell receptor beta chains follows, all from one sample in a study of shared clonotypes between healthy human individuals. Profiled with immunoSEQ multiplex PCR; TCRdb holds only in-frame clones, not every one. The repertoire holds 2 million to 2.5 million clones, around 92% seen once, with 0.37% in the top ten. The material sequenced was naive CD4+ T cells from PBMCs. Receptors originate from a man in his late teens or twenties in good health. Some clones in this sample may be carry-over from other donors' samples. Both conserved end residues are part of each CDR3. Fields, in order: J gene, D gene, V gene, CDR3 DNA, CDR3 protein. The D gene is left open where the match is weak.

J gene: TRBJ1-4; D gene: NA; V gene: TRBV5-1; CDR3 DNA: TGCGCCAGCAGCTTGGTCCAGGGAACTAATGAAAAACTGTTTTTT; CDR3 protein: CASSLVQGTNEKLFF
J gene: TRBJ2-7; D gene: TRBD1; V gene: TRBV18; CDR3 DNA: TGTGCCAGCTCAAAGGACAGGGCCGAGCAGTACTTC; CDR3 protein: CASSKDRAEQYF
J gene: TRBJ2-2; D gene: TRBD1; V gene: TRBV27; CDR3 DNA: TGTGCCACTACAACCCCGGGACAGGGTTGGCGGGAGCTGTTTTTT; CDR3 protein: CATTTPGQGWRELFF
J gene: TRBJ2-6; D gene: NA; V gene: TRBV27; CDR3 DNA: TGTGCCAGCAGTTTTACCGGGGCCAACGTCCTGACTTTC; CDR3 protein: CASSFTGANVLTF
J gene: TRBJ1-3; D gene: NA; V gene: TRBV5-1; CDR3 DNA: TGCGCCAGCAGCGTCGCCGCGGCAGGGCTTGGAAACACCATATATTTT; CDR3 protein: CASSVAAAGLGNTIYF
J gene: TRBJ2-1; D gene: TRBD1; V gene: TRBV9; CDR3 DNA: TGTGCCAGCTCCGTGGGACAGGGCTACAATGAGCAGTTCTTC; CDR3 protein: CASSVGQGYNEQFF
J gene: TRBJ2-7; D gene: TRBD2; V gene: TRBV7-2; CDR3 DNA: TGTGCCAGCAGCCTCGGGACTAGCGGGAGTTCGCAGTACTTC; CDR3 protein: CASSLGTSGSSQYF
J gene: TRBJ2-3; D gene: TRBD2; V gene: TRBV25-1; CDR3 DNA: TGTGCCAGCAGTGAAGGGCTAGCGGGACGGGCAGATACGCAGTATTTT; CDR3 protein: CASSEGLAGRADTQYF
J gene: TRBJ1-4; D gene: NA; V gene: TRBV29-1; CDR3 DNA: TGCAGCGTTGAAGATATGTCGGTCCGGGAAAAACTGTTTTTT; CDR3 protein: CSVEDMSVREKLFF
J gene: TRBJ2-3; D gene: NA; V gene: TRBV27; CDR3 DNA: TGTGCCAGCAGGCTCCAGGGGCTGGGCACAGATACGCAGTATTTT; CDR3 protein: CASRLQGLGTDTQYF
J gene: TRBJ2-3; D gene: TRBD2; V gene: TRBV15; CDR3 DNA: TGTGCCACCAGCACCCCCCTGGGAGGGTGGGATACGCAGTATTTT; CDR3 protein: CATSTPLGGWDTQYF
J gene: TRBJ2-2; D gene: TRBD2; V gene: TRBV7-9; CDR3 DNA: TGTGCCAGCAGCTCCCCCCCCGCGGGAGGGCCCGGGGAGCTGTTTTTT; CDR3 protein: CASSSPPAGGPGELFF
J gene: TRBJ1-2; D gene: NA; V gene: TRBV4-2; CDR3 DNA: TGTGCCAGCAGCCAAGGACCCATCAAGAGAGGCTACACCTTC; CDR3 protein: CASSQGPIKRGYTF
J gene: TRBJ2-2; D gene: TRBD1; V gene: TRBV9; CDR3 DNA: TGTGCCAGCAGCGTACCTAGGACAGGGGGGAACACCGGGGAGCTGTTTTTT; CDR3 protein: CASSVPRTGGNTGELFF
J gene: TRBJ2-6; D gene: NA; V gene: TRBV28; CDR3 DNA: TGTGCCAGCAGCCCAGGCAGGGTCGGGGCCAACGTCCTGACTTTC; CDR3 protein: CASSPGRVGANVLTF
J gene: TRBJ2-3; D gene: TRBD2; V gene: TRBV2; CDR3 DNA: TGTGCCAGCAGTGCGGCGGGGGGAACAGATACGCAGTATTTT; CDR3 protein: CASSAAGGTDTQYF
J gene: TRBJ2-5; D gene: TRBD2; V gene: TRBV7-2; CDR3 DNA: TGTGCCAGCAGCCTCGGGACTAGCGGGAGCCTAGACTTC; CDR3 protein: CASSLGTSGSLDF
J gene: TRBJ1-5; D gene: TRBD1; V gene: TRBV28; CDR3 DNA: TGTGCCAGCAGTGAACCGGACAGGATGGGGCAGCCCCAGCATTTT; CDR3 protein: CASSEPDRMGQPQHF